This T cell receptor (beta chain) derives from a study of blood T cell repertoires in COVID-19. Method: immunoSEQ multiplex PCR; TCRdb's copy keeps in-frame clones and lacks some. The sample records about 350,000 clones, roughly 90% being singletons. The sequencing sample was made of peripheral blood. The sequence came from an older woman with COVID-19, enrolled during active disease.

As DNA, the CDR3 is TGTGCCATCAGTGTGTCGGTGGGGGCGGATTTGAACACTGAAGCTTTCTTT. It is translated as CAISVSVGADLNTEAFF. The gene calls are TRBV10-3 and TRBJ1-1, with D perhaps TRBD1 (6 bases). V was pared by 4 bases and J by 0 bases, with 18 bases between. Germline-derived CDR1 and CDR2 are ENHRY and SYGVKD. The CDR3 extends over 17 amino acids.